This T cell receptor beta chain emerged from a study of monozygotic twins with inflammatory bowel disease. Findings and caveats of the study: There was no way to distinguish the different T cell subtypes. Healthy co-twins had higher TCRbeta inverse Simpson diversity than their IBD twins. Reduced clonotype sharing with other individuals was observed in IBD patients relative to healthy twins, especially with disease activity.

The template-switching step introduced UMIs that carried a 6-nucleotide sample barcode. TCRdb reanalyzed the 5' RACE reads, giving one entry per CDR3 protein sequence and no DNA. The sample table includes some 170,000 distinct CDR3 sequences. This CDR3 is built from 14 residues. About this clonotype: Its antigen is not identified.

The chain is built from TRBV12-3 or TRBV12-4 and TRBJ2-7; TCRdb designates TRBD1, a call that cannot be tested without DNA. This sequence was found in a human donor with ulcerative colitis or Crohn's disease, or a healthy co-twin of an affected twin (not recorded which). Sequenced sample: blood. Here the CDR3 reads CASSQGQGAYEQYF.